This passage covers 32 T cell receptor beta chains from one sample sequenced in a study of T cell repertoires in cytomegalovirus infection. TCRdb reanalysed the reads using MiXCR and keeps one entry per CDR3 protein. The sample carries about 50,000 distinct CDR3 sequences, around a fifth recorded once. Their antigens remain unidentified. The sequenced sample was CD8+ T cells from cultured PBMCs, obtained from culture after CMV antigen stimulation. These receptors all stem from a human donor in good health (CMV status not recorded). Some clones in this sample may be carry-over from other donors' samples.

The chain uses TRBV27 and TRBJ2-3; D not resolved. V shed 5 bases and J shed 6 bases, with 15 bases lying between them. The CDR3 runs to 14 residues. The germline V gene encodes CDR1 MNHEY and CDR2 SMNVEV (reference sequence). CDR3 coding DNA: TGTGCCAGCAGTCCGCGAGGAGCTCGGGATACGCAGTATTTT. This codes for CASSPRGARDTQYF.

This sequence joins TRBV19 and TRBJ1-5, with no clear D. The CDR3 has 14 residues. Germline V CDR1 and CDR2: LNHDA, SQIVND (reference sequence). Trimming took 3 bases from V and 2 from J, leaving 8 bases between them. The CDR3 loop reads CASSILLGNQPQHF. CDR3 bases: TGTGCCAGTAGTATTCTCCTAGGCAATCAGCCCCAGCATTTT.

CDR3 in DNA: TGTGCCAGCAGTTATAATAGCGATGGAGAGACCCAGTACTTC. Residues: CASSYNSDGETQYF. V gene TRBV6-2 or TRBV6-3 combines with J gene TRBJ2-5; D possibly corresponds to TRBD2 (5 bases). The CDR3 length is 14 residues. The V end lost 3 bases, the J end lost 4 bases, and 12 bases lay between the germline ends. Germline V gene lookup returns CDR1 MNHEY and CDR2 SVGEGT.

The sample holds a few counts of this clonotype. Relative to the germline gene, one junction end is altered; a read error may explain this. The chain couples TRBV6-1 to TRBJ2-1; no definite D call. CDR1 MNHNS and CDR2 SASEGT come from the germline V gene. The CDR3 extends over 12 amino acids. CDR3 bases: TGTGCCAGCAGCGAAGTCGTCAATGAGCAGTTCTTC. Translated, it gives CASSEVVNEQFF.

The chain carries TRBV7-6 and TRBJ2-7; 9 nucleotides agree with TRBD1. With 4 bases clipped from V and 5 bases from J, the junction kept 6 bases outside the gene matches. CDR3 size: 14 residues. Germline lookup yields CDR1 SGHVS and CDR2 FNYEAQ. CDR3 loop: CASSSNRGLNEQYF. The CDR3 DNA reads TGTGCCAGCAGCTCAAACAGGGGGCTCAACGAGCAGTACTTC.

This clonotype was observed a few times. The rearrangement uses TRBV12-3 or TRBV12-4 and TRBJ2-1, with TRBD2 matching over 16 bases. J gave up 9 bases and V 6 bases, and 8 bases lay outside the gene matches. CDR3 size: 16 residues. CDR3 protein: CASRAGTSGGVSEQFF. The DNA of the CDR3 is TGTGCCAGCAGAGCTGGGACTAGCGGGGGGGTTAGTGAGCAGTTCTTC.

V is TRBV27 and J is TRBJ1-3, with D possibly TRBD1 on 5 matching bases. The V end was cut by 0 bases, the J end by 4 bases, with 13 bases between. The CDR3 is made up of 16 amino acids. The germline CDR1 and CDR2 sequences are MNHEY and SMNVEV (reference sequence). The CDR3 DNA reads TGTGCCAGCAGTTTATCGGGGCTCTGGGGAGGAAACACCATATATTTT. Translated: CASSLSGLWGGNTIYF.

This chain joins TRBV12-3 or TRBV12-4 and TRBJ1-1; D remains ambiguous. The CDR3 totals 14 residues. The V gene lost 5 bases and the J gene lost 2 bases, with 12 bases spanning the gap. The CDR3 loop reads CASSPDGPNTEAFF. CDR3 nucleotide sequence: TGTGCCAGCAGTCCGGACGGACCAAACACTGAAGCTTTCTTT.

This chain uses TRBV9 with TRBJ2-1; 7 bases map to TRBD1. After removal of 0 bases from V and 7 bases from J, the junction contained 1 base not matched to a gene. CDR1 SGDLS and CDR2 YYNGEE come from the germline V gene. The CDR3 consists of 13 residues. The CDR3 reads CASSVAGGNEQFF. CDR3 in DNA: TGTGCCAGCAGCGTAGCAGGGGGAAATGAGCAGTTCTTC.

J is TRBJ1-3 and V is TRBV6-1; the D gene is possibly TRBD1 (5 bases). V lost 3 bases to trimming and J lost 0 bases, with 9 bases between them. Germline-derived CDR1 and CDR2 are MNHNS and SASEGT. The CDR3 covers 15 residues. The DNA of the CDR3 is TGTGCCAGCAGTGATTGGGGCCTCTCTGGAAACACCATATATTTT. Translated: CASSDWGLSGNTIYF.

This clonotype appeared many times. V and J are TRBV7-9 and TRBJ2-5; D may be TRBD1 (6 bases). This CDR3 is built from 14 residues. V was clipped by 3 bases and J by 0 bases, with 8 bases between them. Germline CDR1 and CDR2: SEHNR and FQNEAQ (reference sequence). DNA for the CDR3: TGTGCCAGCAGCTTGGACAGCGACCAAGAGACCCAGTACTTC. It is translated as CASSLDSDQETQYF.

This clonotype was detected a few times. The rearrangement uses TRBV7-2 and TRBJ1-1, with D uncertain. Germline loops: CDR1 SGHTA, CDR2 FQGNSA. There are 15 residues in the CDR3. V gave up 5 bases and J gave up 0 bases, with 13 bases separating them. The CDR3 nucleotides read TGTGCCAGCAGCCCACTAGCCCTCATGAACACTGAAGCTTTCTTT. Encoded protein: CASSPLALMNTEAFF.

There are a few counts of this clonotype. The chain employs TRBV14 and TRBJ1-1, with TRBD1 matching over 8 bases. Looked up from germline, CDR1 is SGHDN and CDR2 is FVKESK. With 4 bases clipped from V and 5 bases from J, the junction kept 21 bases outside the gene matches. This CDR3 is built from 19 residues. CDR3 region: CASSLLLQGVVIVPTEAFF. Here the CDR3 DNA reads TGTGCCAGCAGCCTACTACTACAGGGGGTAGTCATTGTGCCTACTGAAGCTTTCTTT. The variable domain in full, with the rest retrieved from reference TRBV14 and TRBJ1-1, is EAGVTQFPSHSVIEKGQTVTLRCDPISGHDNLYWYRRVMGKEIKFLLHFVKESKQDESGMPNNRFLAERTGGTYSTLKVQPAELEDSGVYFCASSLLLQGVVIVPTEAFFGQGTRLTVV.

The table lists this clonotype with a few counts. The genes are TRBV10-3 and TRBJ2-2, with D perhaps matching TRBD1 or TRBD2 (5 bases each). Germline CDR1 ENHRY, CDR2 SYGVKD. The CDR3 is 12 amino acids. Trimming stripped 6 bases from V and 6 bases from J, with 8 bases between. CDR3 region: CAISEGPGELFF. The CDR3 region has the DNA TGTGCCATCAGCGAGGGGCCCGGGGAGCTGTTTTTT.

V and J are TRBV6-1 and TRBJ2-3; unclear D gene. The V gene's germline CDR1 is MNHNS and CDR2 SASEGT. V was cut by 5 bases and J by 3 bases, with 21 bases left in between. The CDR3 is 17 residues long. CDR3 sequence: CASSPLPTSYRTDTQYF. In DNA form, the CDR3 reads TGTGCCAGCAGTCCCCTCCCGACGTCCTACCGAACAGATACGCAGTATTTT.

The gene calls are TRBV11-3 and TRBJ2-7; D is undetermined. The CDR3 runs to 11 residues. V dropped 6 bases and J dropped 12 bases, with 15 bases sitting between them. Germline loops: CDR1 SGHNT, CDR2 YENEEA. The CDR3 DNA reads as TGTGCCAGCAGATACGACCTAAAATTGTACTTC. This gives the protein CASRYDLKLYF.

This clonotype was detected a few times. V gene TRBV3-1 combines with J gene TRBJ1-3; no clear D. Germline V gene lookup returns CDR1 LGHDT and CDR2 YNNKEL (reference sequence). Trimming took 7 bases from V and 1 from J, leaving 11 bases between them. This CDR3 has 14 residues. The CDR3 spells CASTLTGSGNTIYF. The CDR3 nucleotides are TGTGCCAGCACCCTCACGGGTTCTGGAAACACCATATATTTT.

The gene calls are TRBV24-1 and TRBJ2-2, with D unresolved. The CDR3 contains 11 residues. CDR1 and CDR2 (germline): KGHDR, SFDVKD. Trimming removed 6 bases from V and 3 bases from J, with 1 base in between. The DNA of the CDR3 is TGTGCCACCAGTTACACCGGGGAGCTGTTTTTT. Translation: CATSYTGELFF.

This clonotype was found a few times. The V gene is TRBV7-2, the J gene TRBJ2-1; possible D gene TRBD1, 6 bases. Germline CDR1 reads SGHTA; CDR2 reads FQGNSA. This CDR3 contains 14 residues. The V and J ends lost 1 base and 8 bases respectively, with 12 bases between them. The CDR3 sequence is CASSLGVGAYEQFF. CDR3 sequence (DNA): TGTGCCAGCAGCTTAGGTGTGGGGGCCTATGAGCAGTTCTTC.

In its sample, this clonotype was seen a few times. V is TRBV4-1 and J is TRBJ2-7; the D gene is possibly TRBD1 (6 bases). Per the germline V gene, CDR1 is MGHRA and CDR2 is YSYEKL. CDR3 length: 15 residues. Trimming cost V 0 bases and J 5 bases, with 14 bases left between them. The chain's CDR3 is CASSQDAGVTDEQYF. The CDR3 region has the DNA TGCGCCAGCAGCCAAGACGCAGGGGTTACCGACGAGCAGTACTTC.

This clonotype was seen more than once but under ten times. The chain combines TRBV7-8 with TRBJ2-3; 10 nucleotides align to TRBD2. The CDR3 has 18 residues. In germline, CDR1 is SGHVS, CDR2 FQNEAQ. Trimming at V came to 4 bases and at J to 0 bases, leaving 10 bases not matched to a gene. Here the CDR3 DNA reads TGTGCCAGCAGCTCCGTAGCGGGGGGCTTCTCTAGCACAGATACGCAGTATTTT. This translates into CASSSVAGGFSSTDTQYF.

The rearrangement links TRBV4-1 to TRBJ1-1; no reliable D call. V lost 0 bases, J lost 4 bases, and 9 bases lay in between. The CDR3 contains 14 residues. Germline V lookup: CDR1 MGHRA, CDR2 YSYEKL. CDR3 sequence: CASSQDGGSTEAFF. CDR3 bases: TGCGCCAGCAGCCAAGATGGCGGAAGCACTGAAGCTTTCTTT.

This sequence joins TRBV2 and TRBJ1-5; D call uncertain. Germline lookup yields CDR1 SNHLY and CDR2 FYNNEI. Trimming cost V 8 bases and J 5 bases, with 4 bases left between them. This CDR3 has 10 amino acids. The CDR3 DNA reads as TGTGCCAGCGGGCATCAGCCCCAGCATTTT. Its translation is CASGHQPQHF.

The chain employs TRBV6-2 or TRBV6-3 and TRBJ2-2; 10 bases align to TRBD1. Germline loops: CDR1 MNHEY, CDR2 SVGEGT. The trim removed 4 bases at V and 3 bases at J, leaving 5 bases unmatched. The CDR3 loop spans 16 amino acids. This CDR3 reads CASSSPTGGYTGELFF. The DNA for the CDR3 is TGTGCCAGCAGTTCCCCGACAGGGGGCTACACCGGGGAGCTGTTTTTT.

On this clonotype itself: One end of the junction does not line up with germline, which may come from a read error. The CDR3 coding sequence is TGTGCTAGCAGCTTTCGACAGAACACTGAAGCTTTCTTT. Residues: CASSFRQNTEAFF. The rearrangement uses TRBV7-6 and TRBJ1-1; D gene unclear. Germline V gene lookup returns CDR1 SGHVS and CDR2 FNYEAQ. This CDR3 contains 13 residues.

The chain joins TRBV6-1 to TRBJ1-5; 8 bases fit TRBD1. Germline lookup yields CDR1 MNHNS and CDR2 SASEGT. After removal of 1 base from V and 5 bases from J, the junction contained 1 base not matched to a gene. The CDR3 is 14 amino acids. The CDR3 sequence: CASSEGDRYQPQHF. CDR3 bases: TGTGCCAGCAGTGAAGGGGACAGGTATCAGCCCCAGCATTTT.

This clonotype was seen a handful of times. The chain has TRBV12-3 or TRBV12-4 and TRBJ1-1; tentative D call: TRBD1 (5 bases). V was trimmed by 5 bases and J by 6 bases, leaving 16 bases between them. CDR3 size: 14 residues. In DNA, the CDR3 is TGTGCCAGCAGTCTTGGGGCCCCATCCCCTGAAGCTTTCTTT. As protein: CASSLGAPSPEAFF.

V is TRBV12-3 or TRBV12-4 and J is TRBJ1-1, with a tentative D call TRBD1 (5 bases). This CDR3 is 15 amino acids long. V lost 6 bases to trimming and J lost 0 bases, with 14 bases between them. The CDR3 loop is CASRPGQYLNTEAFF. The CDR3 coding sequence is TGTGCCAGCAGACCCGGACAATACTTGAACACTGAAGCTTTCTTT.

Only a few counts were recorded for this clonotype. The V and J genes are TRBV27 and TRBJ2-3; TRBD2 agrees at 7 bases. The germline V gene has CDR1 MNHEY and CDR2 SMNVEV (reference sequence). This CDR3 region has 13 residues. V lost 8 bases and J lost 2; bases outside the gene matches: 4. In DNA, the CDR3 is TGTGCCAGCCGAGCGGGGCCCACAGATACGCAGTATTTT. Translated: CASRAGPTDTQYF.

This clonotype was seen many times. The chain employs TRBV28 and TRBJ1-1, with D perhaps TRBD1 (5 bases). V was shortened by 3 bases and J by 2 bases, with 16 bases between the two germline ends. The CDR3 loop spans 16 amino acids. Germline values: CDR1 MDHEN, CDR2 SYDVKM. The CDR3 spells CASSFPWQGRNTEAFF. As DNA, the CDR3 is TGTGCCAGCAGTTTCCCATGGCAGGGCCGAAACACTGAAGCTTTCTTT.

This clonotype was observed a handful of times. This chain links TRBV6-1 with TRBJ2-7; D may be TRBD2 (6 bases). The CDR3 spans 14 residues. Germline V gives CDR1 MNHNS, CDR2 SASEGT. Deletions cut 7 bases from V and 0 bases from J, with 13 bases between. The CDR3, as DNA: TGTGCCAGCACCTCGGGGGTAGTCTCCTACGAGCAGTACTTC. It translates to CASTSGVVSYEQYF.

In its sample, this clonotype was seen a few times. The V call is TRBV7-2, the J call TRBJ1-5, with D perhaps TRBD1 (5 bases). Trimming took off 7 bases at V and 5 bases at J, with 15 bases between the two ends. Germline V gene sequence: CDR1 SGHTA, CDR2 FQGNSA. This CDR3 region has 14 residues. Here the CDR3 reads CASKGEGVHQPQHF. The CDR3 coding sequence is TGTGCCAGCAAAGGGGAAGGGGTTCATCAGCCCCAGCATTTT.